A single sample is the source of the 10 T cell receptor beta chains below, sequenced in a study of blood T cell repertoires in COVID-19. The data were produced by immunoSEQ multiplex PCR, yet TCRdb's version contains in-frame clones alone and is incomplete. This sample has approximately 210,000 clones, with approximately 84% found just once. The sample comprised peripheral blood. These receptors were obtained from a woman aged 70-85 years with active or convalescent COVID-19.

This clone was seen many times. This sequence joins TRBV7-8 and TRBJ2-7, with TRBD1 matching over 8 bases. The CDR3 loop spans 15 amino acids. CDR1 and CDR2 (germline): SGHVS, FQNEAQ. Trimming cost V 7 bases and J 4 bases; bases outside gene matches: 12. The CDR3 loop reads CASTPSGQALYEQYF. CDR3 nucleotide sequence: TGTGCCAGCACACCCTCGGGACAGGCCCTTTACGAGCAGTACTTC.

The rearrangement uses TRBV14 and TRBJ2-1; D possibly corresponds to TRBD2 (6 bases). There are 18 residues in the CDR3. V was pared by 4 bases and J by 0 bases, with 19 bases between. Germline CDR1 and CDR2: SGHDN and FVKESK. CDR3 protein: CASSPRGSGIFSYNEQFF. Here the CDR3 DNA reads TGTGCCAGCAGCCCCCGGGGTAGCGGCATATTCTCCTACAATGAGCAGTTCTTC.

The chain carries TRBV10-1 and TRBJ2-7; tentatively, D is TRBD2 (6 bases). V was cut by 3 bases and J by 4 bases, with 13 bases left in between. Per the germline V gene, CDR1 is WNHNN and CDR2 is SYGVQD (reference sequence). This CDR3 comprises 14 residues. CDR3 DNA sequence: TGCGCCAGCAGTGATAAGGACTATCCTTACGAGCAGTACTTC. As protein: CASSDKDYPYEQYF.

This clone was recorded a few times. The chain couples TRBV4-1 to TRBJ1-5; D possibly corresponds to TRBD1 (5 bases). Per germline, CDR1 MGHRA and CDR2 YSYEKL. V shed 1 base and J shed 0 bases, with 13 bases lying between them. The length of the CDR3 is 17 residues. The CDR3, as DNA: TGCGCCAGCAGCCAAGGGGCGCAGGGCCCTAGCAATCAGCCCCAGCATTTT. Protein: CASSQGAQGPSNQPQHF.

The rearrangement joins TRBV7-2 to TRBJ1-1; 9 nucleotides align to TRBD1. J lost 5 bases, V lost 3 bases, and 1 base had no gene match. The CDR3 consists of 13 residues. Germline CDR1 and CDR2: SGHTA and FQGNSA. The chain's CDR3 is CASSLDRGTEAFF. The DNA of the CDR3 is TGTGCCAGCAGCTTGGACAGGGGAACTGAAGCTTTCTTT.

This clone was observed a single time. The chain uses TRBV23-1 and TRBJ2-3; TRBD2 might be the D (5 bases). TRBV23-1 is flagged as an ORF with uncertain function. The CDR3 sequence is 15 residues long. Trimming removed 4 bases from V and 0 bases from J, with 11 bases in between. The CDR3 is CASSLGDTSTDTQYF. The CDR3 bases are TGCGCCAGCAGTCTCGGGGATACTAGCACAGATACGCAGTATTTT.

The chain employs TRBV11-3 and TRBJ2-3, with 8 bases fitting TRBD2. The V gene end was trimmed by 5 bases and the J gene end by 1 base; junction bases not matched to a gene: 2. Looked up from germline, CDR1 is SGHNT and CDR2 is YENEEA. The CDR3 is made up of 14 amino acids. CDR3 in DNA: TGTGCCAGCAGCCTGACTAGCGGCACAGATACGCAGTATTTT. Translating gives CASSLTSGTDTQYF.

The J gene is TRBJ2-1, the V gene TRBV19; TRBD1 matches 11 bases. Unmatched junction bases numbered 4, after V lost 5 bases and J lost 7 bases. Germline-derived CDR1 and CDR2 are LNHDA and SQIVND (reference sequence). This CDR3 spans 14 amino acids. The CDR3 region has the DNA TGTGCCAGTAGTTCGGGACAGGGGGTGAATGAGCAGTTCTTC. Protein: CASSSGQGVNEQFF.

This clone was counted a few times. The V and J genes are TRBV27 and TRBJ2-7; D unresolved. There are 12 residues in the CDR3. V lost 4 bases to trimming and J lost 9 bases, with 13 bases between them. Germline V gene sequence: CDR1 MNHEY, CDR2 SMNVEV (reference sequence). Here the CDR3 DNA reads TGTGCCAGCAGTTCTCCTCCGGCGGTGCAGTACTTC. This translates into CASSSPPAVQYF.

The chain links TRBV7-2 to TRBJ2-1; 12 bases match TRBD1. Per the germline V gene, CDR1 is SGHTA and CDR2 is FQGNSA. V lost 8 bases, J lost 9 bases, and 11 bases stayed unmatched. The CDR3 loop spans 15 amino acids. The CDR3 region has the DNA TGTGCCAGCCGCCCTATGGGGACAGGGGGCTCTGAGCAGTTCTTC. It yields the protein CASRPMGTGGSEQFF. Supplemented by reference TRBV7-2 and TRBJ2-1, the full variable domain reads GAGVSQSPSNKVTEKGKDVELRCDPISGHTALYWYRQSLGQGLEFLIYFQGNSAPDKSGLPSDRFSAERTGGSVSTLTIQRTQQEDSAVYLCASRPMGTGGSEQFFGPGTRLTVL.